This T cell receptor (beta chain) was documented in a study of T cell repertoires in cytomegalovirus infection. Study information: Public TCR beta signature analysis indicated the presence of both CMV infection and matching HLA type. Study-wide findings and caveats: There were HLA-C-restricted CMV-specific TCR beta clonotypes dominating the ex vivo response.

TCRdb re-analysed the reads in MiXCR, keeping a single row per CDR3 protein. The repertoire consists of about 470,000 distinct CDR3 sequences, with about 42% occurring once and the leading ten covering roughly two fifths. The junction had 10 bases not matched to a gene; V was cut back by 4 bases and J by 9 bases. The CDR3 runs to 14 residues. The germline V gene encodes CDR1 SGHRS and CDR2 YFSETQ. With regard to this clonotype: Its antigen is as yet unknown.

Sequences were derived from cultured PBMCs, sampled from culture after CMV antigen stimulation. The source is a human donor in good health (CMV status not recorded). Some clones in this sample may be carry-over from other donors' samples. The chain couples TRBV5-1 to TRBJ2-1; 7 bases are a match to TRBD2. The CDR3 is CASSPGGGEGEQFF. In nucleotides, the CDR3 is TGCGCCAGCAGCCCCGGCGGTGGGGAGGGTGAGCAGTTCTTC.